This entry concerns a single T cell receptor (beta chain). The clone's antigen remains unknown. No much larger clonotype is one base removed from it; base qualities were not supplied. This specimen belongs to a study of OX40 agonist ivuxolimab in advanced cancers. Concerning the study at large: Ivuxolimab was an agonistic, fully human IgG2 monoclonal antibody directed against OX40 (CD134), a costimulatory receptor. Patients were allowed to have had prior anti-PD-1, anti-PD-L1 or anti-CTLA-4 therapy, and less than 45% of the dose-escalation patients had previously received checkpoint inhibitors. The paper reports the monotherapy dose-escalation portion (N = 52 patients) of the phase I ivuxolimab trial. Partial responses occurred in three dose-escalation patients: two with cutaneous melanoma and one with hepatocellular carcinoma. The dose-escalation cohort was 82.7% male with a mean age of roughly 62 years, ranging from 23 to 79. Among the approximately 50 dose-escalation patients, some 20 had hepatocellular carcinoma, about 15 melanoma, 9 renal cell carcinoma and 9 head and neck cancer. Intravenous ivuxolimab was administered to patients every 2 weeks at six dose levels: 0.01, 0.1, 0.3, 1.5, 3 and 10 mg/kg. Peripheral TCRbeta sequencing was intended to test whether TCR sequence diversity was altered and clonal T-cell expansion was caused by ivuxolimab. Beyond this particular receptor, the publication reports: Which antigens the clonally expanded peripheral T cells were specific for was not determined. After ivuxolimab, more expanded clones were found on average in CD8+ T cells than in CD4+ T cells. In partial responders in the 0.1-3.0 mg/kg groups, normalized peripheral clonal expansion was found to be among the lowest, especially among CD8+ T cells. At doses of 0.1 to 3.0 mg/kg, clonal expansion of both CD4+ and CD8+ T cells in blood was seen between baseline and week 6. Low levels of normalized T-cell clonal expansion were also seen in some patients who did not respond.

The CDR3, from cysteine to phenylalanine, totals 18 residues. The kept DNA is CDR3 alone, 54 bases in frame from the first base. The trial excluded patients who had a history of autoimmune disease or who were on systemic immunosuppression. Peripheral blood for TCR sequencing was collected from all dose cohorts at baseline, on cycle 4 day 1, and on cycle 7 day 1. The samples were taken from a phase I, first-in-human, multicenter, open-label dose-escalation trial of ivuxolimab. Adults with locally advanced or metastatic melanoma, renal cell carcinoma, hepatocellular carcinoma or head and neck squamous cell carcinoma were enrolled in the trial. CD4+ and CD8+ T cells were sorted separately from peripheral blood before TCR sequencing. Genomic DNA was isolated from the sorted cells so that the TCRbeta CDR3 region could be sequenced. TCRbeta CDR3 regions were sequenced using the immunoSEQ Assay. The clones in this table, taken by TCRdb from immuneACCESS, are in-frame only. Not every clone is retained; where verified, under half of the shortfall comes from an unresolved V gene, and the cause of the rest is unknown. The sample yields roughly 50,000 clones; approximately 90% were counted once. The ten largest make up 10% of the sample.

The receptor comes from an adult with an advanced solid tumor such as melanoma, head and neck, liver or kidney cancer. The sequencing used CD4+ or CD8+ T cells sorted from blood, collected in a trial of the OX40 agonist ivuxolimab. This sequence uses TRBV21-1 and TRBJ2-2; TRBD1 was called by the table and not checked on the DNA. TRBV21-1 is given as a pseudogene. The sequence in DNA is TGTGCCAGCAGCAAAGGGGCGTGGGAACAGGGTCGAACCGGGGAGCTGTTTTTT. Its amino acids are CASSKGAWEQGRTGELFF.